This T cell receptor (beta chain) came from a study of T cells after posttransplantation cyclophosphamide. Overall study results and limits: TRB overlap between skin or GI tissue T cells and blood was limited. Donor CD8+ memory clones often dominated recipient blood repertoires at later times. Recipient CMV seropositivity and CMV reactivation strongly tracked TRB clonality.

Treatment was busulfan-fludarabine conditioning, a marrow graft, and cyclophosphamide on days +3 and +4. Germline V gene lookup returns CDR1 SGHTA and CDR2 FQGTGA. CDR3 size: 15 residues. Trimming stripped 5 bases from V and 7 bases from J, with 20 bases between. Worth noting for this clone: Its antigen is undetermined.

Data came from immunoSEQ multiplex PCR; TCRdb stores just in-frame clones and leaves some out. The data hold about 11,000 clones, with approximately 80% observed a single time. This receptor was identified in a female patient in her 50s who received an allogeneic stem cell transplant from a related donor, was CMV-positive, and had no GVHD. The graft donor may be the source of some T cells. This specimen consisted of PBMCs, obtained around 2,000 days after allogeneic stem cell transplant with posttransplant cyclophosphamide. The chain uses TRBV7-3 and TRBJ1-2, with a possible D match to TRBD1 (5 bases). CDR3 in amino acids: CASSPSAVGLFGYTF. In DNA, the CDR3 is TGTGCCAGCAGCCCTTCCGCGGTGGGGCTCTTTGGCTACACCTTC.